Described below is a single T cell receptor (beta chain) sequence and its context. Its antigen is still unknown. V gave up 4 bases and J gave up 0 bases, with 7 bases separating them. CDR1 SGHTA and CDR2 FQGNSA come from the germline V gene. The CDR3 extends over 14 amino acids. The source of the sample is a study of T cells in localized non-small cell lung cancer. The method was immunoSEQ multiplex PCR; TCRdb's version includes in-frame clones alone and lacks a portion of them. The sample includes approximately 11,000 clones, about 73% of them seen just once. Notes on the study in general: Adjacent lung held a median roughly 60 of the top 100 tumor clones.

The clonotype was recovered from a male donor at least 60 years old with stage I lung adenocarcinoma. The sample in question was peripheral blood, obtained before any cancer treatment. The chain has TRBV7-2 and TRBJ1-3; D is undetermined. The CDR3 protein is CASSSTISGNTIYF. Here the CDR3 DNA reads TGTGCCAGCAGCTCAACAATCTCTGGAAACACCATATATTTT.